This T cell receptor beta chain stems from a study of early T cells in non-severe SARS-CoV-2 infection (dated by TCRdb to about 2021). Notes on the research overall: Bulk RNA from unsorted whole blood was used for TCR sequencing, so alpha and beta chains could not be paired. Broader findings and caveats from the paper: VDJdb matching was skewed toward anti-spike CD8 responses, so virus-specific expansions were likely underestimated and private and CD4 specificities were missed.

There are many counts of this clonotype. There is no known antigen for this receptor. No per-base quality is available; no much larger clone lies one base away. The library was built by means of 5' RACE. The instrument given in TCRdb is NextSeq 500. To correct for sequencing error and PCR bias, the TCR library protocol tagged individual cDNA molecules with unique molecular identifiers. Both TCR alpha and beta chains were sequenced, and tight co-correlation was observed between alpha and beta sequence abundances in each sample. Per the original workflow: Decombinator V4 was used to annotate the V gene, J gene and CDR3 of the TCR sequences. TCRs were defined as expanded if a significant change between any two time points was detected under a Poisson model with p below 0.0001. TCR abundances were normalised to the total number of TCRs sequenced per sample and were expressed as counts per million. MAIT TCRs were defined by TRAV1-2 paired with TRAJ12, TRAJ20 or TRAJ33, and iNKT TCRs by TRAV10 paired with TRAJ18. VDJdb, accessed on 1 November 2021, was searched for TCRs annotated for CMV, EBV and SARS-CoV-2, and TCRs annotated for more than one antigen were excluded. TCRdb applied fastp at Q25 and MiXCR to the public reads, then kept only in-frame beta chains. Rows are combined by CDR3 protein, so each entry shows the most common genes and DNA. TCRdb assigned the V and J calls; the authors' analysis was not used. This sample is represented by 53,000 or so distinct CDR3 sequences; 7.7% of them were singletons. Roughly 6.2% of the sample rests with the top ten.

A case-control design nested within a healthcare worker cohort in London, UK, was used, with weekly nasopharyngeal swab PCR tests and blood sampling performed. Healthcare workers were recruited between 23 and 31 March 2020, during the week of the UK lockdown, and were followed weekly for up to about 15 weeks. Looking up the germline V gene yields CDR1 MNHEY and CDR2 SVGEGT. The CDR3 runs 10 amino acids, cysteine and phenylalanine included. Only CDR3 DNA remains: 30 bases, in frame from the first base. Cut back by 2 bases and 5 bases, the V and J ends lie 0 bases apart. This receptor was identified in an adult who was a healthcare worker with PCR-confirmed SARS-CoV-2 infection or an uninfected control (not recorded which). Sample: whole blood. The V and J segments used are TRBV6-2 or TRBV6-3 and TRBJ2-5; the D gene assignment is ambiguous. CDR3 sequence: CASSYETQYF. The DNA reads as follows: TGTGCCAGCAGTTACGAGACCCAGTACTTC.